Listed here are 18 T cell receptor beta chains from one sample, sequenced in a study of blood T cell repertoires in COVID-19 (dated by TCRdb to 2020 to 2022). Libraries were constructed by the immunoSEQ multiplex PCR assay. Entries here come from immuneACCESS through TCRdb and include only in-frame sequences with V and J called. Some clones fail to appear in such tables; in the studies checked, an unresolved V gene covers under half of the shortfall, and the cause of the remainder is unknown. For this sample the table gives around 330,000 clones, of which roughly 88% were detected only once. More than 3% of the sample goes to the ten largest clones. The source material was peripheral blood. The receptor set was obtained from a woman aged 45-59 years with active or convalescent COVID-19.

The chain is built from TRBV5-4 and TRBJ1-4; 7 nucleotides align to TRBD1. V dropped 2 bases and J dropped 8; count of bases not matched to a gene: 9. CDR1 and CDR2 (germline): SGHNT, YYREEE (reference sequence). The CDR3 has 15 amino acids. CDR3 DNA sequence: TGTGCCAGCAGCTTACAGGGGTCCCATGAGGAAAAACTGTTTTTT. Protein product: CASSLQGSHEEKLFF. Supplemented by reference TRBV5-4 and TRBJ1-4, the full variable domain reads ETGVTQSPTHLIKTRGQQVTLRCSSQSGHNTVSWYQQALGQGPQFIFQYYREEENGRGNFPPRFSGLQFPNYSSELNVNALELDDSALYLCASSLQGSHEEKLFFGSGTQLSVL.

This rearrangement joins TRBV7-9 to TRBJ2-7; tentatively, D is TRBD1 (6 bases). The V end lost 2 bases, the J end lost 2 bases, and 19 bases lay between the germline ends. Germline lookup yields CDR1 SEHNR and CDR2 FQNEAQ (reference sequence). The CDR3 is 17 amino acids. The CDR3 reads CASSLWSGHEGAYEQYF. The CDR3, as DNA: TGTGCCAGCAGCTTATGGTCGGGACACGAGGGGGCCTACGAGCAGTACTTC. Full variable domain (missing parts from reference TRBV7-9 and TRBJ2-7): DTGVSQNPRHKITKRGQNVTFRCDPISEHNRLYWYRQTLGQGPEFLTYFQNEAQLEKSRLLSDRFSAERPKGSFSTLEIQRTEQGDSAMYLCASSLWSGHEGAYEQYFGPGTRLTVT.

The genes are TRBV7-9 and TRBJ1-3; D ambiguous. Trimming took off 11 bases at V and 0 bases at J, with 11 bases between the two ends. Per the germline V gene, CDR1 is SEHNR and CDR2 is FQNEAQ (reference sequence). CDR3 size: 13 residues. The CDR3 region has the DNA TGTGCCCTCACAGAGCCCTCTGGAAACACCATATATTTT. Translating it yields CALTEPSGNTIYF.

As to this clone: Other DNA sequences from this sample encode an identical CDR3 as well. CDR3 bases: TGTGCCTGGAGTGTAGGACAGGCCTACGAGCAGTACTTC. Translating it yields CAWSVGQAYEQYF. The V gene is TRBV30, the J gene TRBJ2-7, with TRBD1 identical over 7 bases. CDR3 length: 13 residues. Germline CDR1 reads GTSNPN; CDR2 reads SVGIG (reference sequence). Trimming removed 0 bases from V and 2 bases from J; junction bases left unmatched: 1.

V is TRBV10-3 and J is TRBJ2-7, with a weak D call TRBD2 (6 bases). The CDR3 runs to 11 residues. Germline CDR1 ENHRY, CDR2 SYGVKD. CDR3 bases: TGTGCGAGCCTTTGGGGGGACGAGCAGTACTTC. Protein sequence: CASLWGDEQYF.

The chain uses TRBV28 and TRBJ2-1; no reliable D call. The V gene's germline CDR1 is MDHEN and CDR2 SYDVKM. This CDR3 is built from 15 residues. V dropped 8 bases and J dropped 0 bases, with 14 bases sitting between them. The CDR3: CASGGAGSSYNEQFF. CDR3 DNA sequence: TGTGCCAGCGGTGGAGCCGGAAGCTCCTACAATGAGCAGTTCTTC.

This clone was detected once. The rearrangement links TRBV18 to TRBJ2-2; 8 nucleotides align to TRBD1. Looked up from germline, CDR1 is KGHSH and CDR2 is LQKENI. The CDR3 has 15 amino acids. With V trimmed by 3 bases and J by 7 bases, 7 bases remained unmatched. CDR3 residues: CASSPDRAAVGELFF. The CDR3 DNA follows: TGTGCCAGCTCACCGGACAGGGCGGCGGTCGGGGAGCTGTTTTTT.

This chain links TRBV7-2 with TRBJ1-1; TRBD1 is a possible D gene (6 bases). Germline V gene data show CDR1 as SGHTA and CDR2 as FQGNSA. The CDR3 is 14 residues long. V lost 5 bases and J lost 1, with 11 bases in between. The CDR3 loop reads CASSPGQSNTEAFF. In DNA, the CDR3 is TGTGCCAGCAGCCCCGGACAGTCGAACACTGAAGCTTTCTTT. Variable domain in full (rest from reference TRBV7-2 and TRBJ1-1): GAGVSQSPSNKVTEKGKDVELRCDPISGHTALYWYRQSLGQGLEFLIYFQGNSAPDKSGLPSDRFSAERTGGSVSTLTIQRTQQEDSAVYLCASSPGQSNTEAFFGQGTRLTVV.

The V call is TRBV12-3 or TRBV12-4, the J call TRBJ2-1, with 7 bases aligning to TRBD1. This CDR3 contains 12 residues. V shed 10 bases, J shed 3 bases, and the junction held 3 bases outside the gene matches. CDR3 nucleotides: TGTGCCACCAGGGACAGCTACAATGAGCAGTTCTTC. Its translation: CATRDSYNEQFF.

In nucleotides, the CDR3 is TGTGCCAGCGCTGGGTTGGGGGGAAATCGGGGCTACACCTTC. Protein sequence: CASAGLGGNRGYTF. This chain joins TRBV27 and TRBJ1-2; D perhaps matches TRBD1 (5 bases). The V end was cut by 8 bases, the J end by 8 bases, with 21 bases between. Germline loops: CDR1 MNHEY, CDR2 SMNVEV (reference sequence). The CDR3 totals 14 residues.

The chain is built from TRBV5-6 and TRBJ1-6; TRBD1 might be the D (5 bases). The CDR3 sequence is 15 residues long. Looked up from germline, CDR1 is SGHDT and CDR2 is YYEEEE. V dropped 2 bases and J dropped 1 base, with 7 bases sitting between them. The CDR3 nucleotides read TGTGCCAGCAGCTTCAGGGATTCCTATAATTCACCCCTCCACTTT. Protein product: CASSFRDSYNSPLHF.

The chain recombines TRBV9 with TRBJ2-3; TRBD2 agrees at 12 bases. V lost 4 bases, J lost 0 bases, and 3 bases stayed unmatched. The germline gives CDR1 SGDLS, CDR2 YYNGEE. The CDR3 is 16 amino acids. CDR3 nucleotide sequence: TGTGCCAGCAGCTCAGGGACTAGCGGGAGCACAGATACGCAGTATTTT. Translation gives CASSSGTSGSTDTQYF.

V is TRBV15 and J is TRBJ1-1; TRBD1 aligns across 8 bases. There are 15 residues in the CDR3. J was trimmed by 4 bases and V by 4 bases; bases with no gene match: 8. Germline-derived CDR1 and CDR2 are LNHNV and YYDKDF (reference sequence). The CDR3 nucleotides are TGTGCCACCAGCATGATGCTTACAGGGGGCACTGAAGCTTTCTTT. It specifies CATSMMLTGGTEAFF.

The chain recombines TRBV7-2 with TRBJ2-2, with TRBD2 identical over 8 bases. Germline V gene data show CDR1 as SGHTA and CDR2 as FQGNSA. There are 18 residues in the CDR3. The V and J ends lost 2 bases and 0 bases, in that order; junction bases with no gene match: 8. The CDR3 nucleotides are TGTGCCAGCAGCTTAATGTCTAGCGGGTCTACGAACACCGGGGAGCTGTTTTTT. This gives the protein CASSLMSSGSTNTGELFF.

The J gene is TRBJ1-3, the V gene TRBV5-1, with D unresolved. The germline V gene has CDR1 SGHRS and CDR2 YFSETQ. The CDR3 spans 11 residues. V lost 2 bases to trimming and J lost 8 bases, with 5 bases between them. CDR3 residues: CASSFGDTIYF. The CDR3 DNA reads as TGCGCCAGCAGCTTCGGGGACACCATATATTTT.

The CDR3 DNA sequence: TGCGCCAGCAGCTTTCGACAGGGGGTCCGAGAGACCCAGTACTTC. Its protein product is CASSFRQGVRETQYF. The genes are TRBV5-1 and TRBJ2-5, with 9 bases matching TRBD1. The CDR3 spans 15 residues. In germline, CDR1 is SGHRS, CDR2 YFSETQ. After removal of 2 bases from V and 4 bases from J, the junction contained 6 bases not matched to a gene. Based on the CDR3 plus reference TRBV5-1 and TRBJ2-5, the full variable domain is KAGVTQTPRYLIKTRGQQVTLSCSPISGHRSVSWYQQTPGQGLQFLFEYFSETQRNKGNFPGRFSGRQFSNSRSEMNVSTLELGDSALYLCASSFRQGVRETQYFGPGTRLLVL.

The rearrangement links TRBV7-9 to TRBJ1-6; TRBD1 might be the D (6 bases). V was trimmed by 1 base and J by 5 bases, leaving 15 bases between them. The CDR3 consists of 17 residues. Germline CDR1 reads SEHNR; CDR2 reads FQNEAQ (reference sequence). CDR3 residues: CASSLGRGGFNNSPLHF. CDR3 sequence (DNA): TGTGCCAGCAGCTTAGGCAGGGGCGGTTTTAATAATTCACCCCTCCACTTT.

The chain employs TRBV18 and TRBJ2-1; a weak D match, TRBD1 (6 bases). The CDR3 sequence is 16 residues long. Germline V gives CDR1 KGHSH, CDR2 LQKENI. V lost 4 bases, J lost 4 bases, and 17 bases lay in between. This CDR3 is CASSLKTGSVYNEQFF. In DNA form, the CDR3 reads TGTGCCAGCTCACTCAAAACAGGGTCGGTTTACAATGAGCAGTTCTTC.